This T cell receptor beta chain was recorded in a study of blood T cell repertoires in COVID-19. Original data processing: It was from reference gene primer amplification that nucleated cell counts were estimated. Produced via immunoSEQ multiplex PCR; TCRdb's table is partial and in-frame only. V, J and clone size are those of that table, while D and trimming were read from the DNA. The sample has approximately 200,000 clones; 80% to 90% are singletons. Cohort assignment relied on participant-reported clinical history. Among Cohort 3 donors, those recovered had two negative PCRs, clearance, or symptom resolution. Trimming took 5 bases from V and 6 from J, leaving 16 bases between them. The CDR3 has 14 residues. Germline V gives CDR1 SEHNR, CDR2 FQNEAQ (reference sequence). In its sample, this clone was seen a few times.

Source material: PBMCs or T cells enriched from blood (not recorded which). This sequence was found in a man aged 40-50 years who had recovered from COVID-19. The genes are TRBV7-9 and TRBJ1-1; a weak D match, TRBD1 (6 bases). This CDR3 reads CASSENRALSEAFF. CDR3 coding DNA: TGTGCCAGCAGCGAGAACAGGGCTCTCTCTGAAGCTTTCTTT.